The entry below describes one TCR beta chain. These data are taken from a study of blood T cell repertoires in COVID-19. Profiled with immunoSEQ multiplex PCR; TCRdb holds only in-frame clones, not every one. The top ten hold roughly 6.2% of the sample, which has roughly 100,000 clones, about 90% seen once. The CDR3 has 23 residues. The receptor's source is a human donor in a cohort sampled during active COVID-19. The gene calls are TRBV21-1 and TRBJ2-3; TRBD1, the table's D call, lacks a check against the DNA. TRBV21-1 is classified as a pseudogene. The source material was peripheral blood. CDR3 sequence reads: CASSKVGRTSSDRGLIIGATQYF. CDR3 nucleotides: TGTGCCAGCAGCAAAGTGGGGAGAACATCAAGCGACAGGGGGCTAATAATAGGGGCGACGCAGTATTTT.